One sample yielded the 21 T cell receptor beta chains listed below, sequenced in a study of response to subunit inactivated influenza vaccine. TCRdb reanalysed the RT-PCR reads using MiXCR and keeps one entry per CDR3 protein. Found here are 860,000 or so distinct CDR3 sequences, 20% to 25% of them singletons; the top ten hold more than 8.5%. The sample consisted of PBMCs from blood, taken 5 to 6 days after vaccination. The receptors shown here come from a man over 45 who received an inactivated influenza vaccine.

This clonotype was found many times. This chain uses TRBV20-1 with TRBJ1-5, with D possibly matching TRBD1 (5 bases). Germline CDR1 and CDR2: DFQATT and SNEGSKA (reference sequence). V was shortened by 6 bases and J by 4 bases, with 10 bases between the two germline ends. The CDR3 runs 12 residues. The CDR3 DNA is TGCAGTGCGGGGCAGCAAAATCAGCCCCAGCATTTT. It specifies CSAGQQNQPQHF.

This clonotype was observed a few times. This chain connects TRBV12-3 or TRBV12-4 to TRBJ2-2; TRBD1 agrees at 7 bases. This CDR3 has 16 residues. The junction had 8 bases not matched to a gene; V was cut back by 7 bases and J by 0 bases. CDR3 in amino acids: CASKSTGAPNTGELFF. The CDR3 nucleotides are TGTGCCAGCAAATCAACAGGGGCCCCGAACACCGGGGAGCTGTTTTTT.

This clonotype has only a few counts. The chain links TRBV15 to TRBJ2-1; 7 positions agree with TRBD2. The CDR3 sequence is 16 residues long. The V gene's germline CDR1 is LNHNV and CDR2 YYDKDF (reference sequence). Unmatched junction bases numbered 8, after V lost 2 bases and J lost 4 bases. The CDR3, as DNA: TGTGCCACCAGCAGACAGGGTCCTAGCGGTTACAATGAGCAGTTCTTC. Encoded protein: CATSRQGPSGYNEQFF.

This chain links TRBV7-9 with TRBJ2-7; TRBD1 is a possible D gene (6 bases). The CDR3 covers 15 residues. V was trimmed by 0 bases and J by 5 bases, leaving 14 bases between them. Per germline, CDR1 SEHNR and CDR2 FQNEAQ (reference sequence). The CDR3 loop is CASSLAQQGLNEQYF. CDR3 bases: TGTGCCAGCAGCTTAGCGCAACAGGGTTTGAACGAGCAGTACTTC.

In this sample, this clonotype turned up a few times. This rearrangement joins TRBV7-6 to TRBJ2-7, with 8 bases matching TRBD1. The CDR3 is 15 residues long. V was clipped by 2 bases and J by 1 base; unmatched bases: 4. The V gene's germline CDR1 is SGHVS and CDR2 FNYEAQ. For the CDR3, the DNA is TGTGCCAGCAGCTTATCGTACAGGGGGTCCTACGAGCAGTACTTC. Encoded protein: CASSLSYRGSYEQYF.

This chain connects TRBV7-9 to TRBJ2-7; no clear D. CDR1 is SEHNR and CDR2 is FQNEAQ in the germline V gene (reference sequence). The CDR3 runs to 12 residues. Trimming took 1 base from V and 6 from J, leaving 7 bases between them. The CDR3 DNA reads TGTGCCAGCAGCTTAGGTCCTTTCGAGCAGTACTTC. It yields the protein CASSLGPFEQYF. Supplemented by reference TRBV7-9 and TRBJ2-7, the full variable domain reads DTGVSQNPRHKITKRGQNVTFRCDPISEHNRLYWYRQTLGQGPEFLTYFQNEAQLEKSRLLSDRFSAERPKGSFSTLEIQRTEQGDSAMYLCASSLGPFEQYFGPGTRLTVT.

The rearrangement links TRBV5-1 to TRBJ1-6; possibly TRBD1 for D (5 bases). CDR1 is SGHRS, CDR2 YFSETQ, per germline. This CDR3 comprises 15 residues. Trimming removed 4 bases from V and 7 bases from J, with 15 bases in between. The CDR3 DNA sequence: TGCGCCAGCAGCCTAGGGACTGGTGGGAATTCACCCCTCCACTTT. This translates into CASSLGTGGNSPLHF. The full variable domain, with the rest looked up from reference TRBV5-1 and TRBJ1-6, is KAGVTQTPRYLIKTRGQQVTLSCSPISGHRSVSWYQQTPGQGLQFLFEYFSETQRNKGNFPGRFSGRQFSNSRSEMNVSTLELGDSALYLCASSLGTGGNSPLHFGNGTRLTVT.

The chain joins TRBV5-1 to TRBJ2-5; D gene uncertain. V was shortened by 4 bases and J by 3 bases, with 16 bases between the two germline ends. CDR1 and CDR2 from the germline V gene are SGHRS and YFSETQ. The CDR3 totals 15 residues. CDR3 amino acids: CASSLGLTVEETQYF. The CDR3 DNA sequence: TGCGCCAGCAGCCTGGGGTTGACGGTGGAAGAGACCCAGTACTTC.

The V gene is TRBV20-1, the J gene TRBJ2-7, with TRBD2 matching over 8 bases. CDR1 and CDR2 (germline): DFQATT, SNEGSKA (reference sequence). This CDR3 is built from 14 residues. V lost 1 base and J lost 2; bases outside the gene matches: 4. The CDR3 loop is CSARGRGGTYEQYF. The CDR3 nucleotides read TGCAGTGCTAGAGGTCGGGGGGGAACCTACGAGCAGTACTTC.

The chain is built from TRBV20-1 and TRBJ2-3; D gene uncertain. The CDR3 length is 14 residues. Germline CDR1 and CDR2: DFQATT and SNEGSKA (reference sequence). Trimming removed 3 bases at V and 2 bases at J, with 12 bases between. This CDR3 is CSASAPPPTDTQYF. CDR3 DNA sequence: TGCAGTGCTAGTGCTCCCCCCCCCACAGATACGCAGTATTTT.

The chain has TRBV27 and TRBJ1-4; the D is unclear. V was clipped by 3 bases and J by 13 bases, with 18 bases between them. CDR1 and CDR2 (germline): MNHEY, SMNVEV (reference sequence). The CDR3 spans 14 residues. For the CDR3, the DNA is TGTGCCAGCAGTTTTGGGTGGGGAATGAAAAGACTGTTTTTT. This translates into CASSFGWGMKRLFF.

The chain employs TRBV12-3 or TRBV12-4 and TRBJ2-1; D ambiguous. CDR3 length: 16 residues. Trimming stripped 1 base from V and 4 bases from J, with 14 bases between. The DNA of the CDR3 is TGTGCCAGCAGTTTAGGGTTTCGGGCAGAATACAATGAGCAGTTCTTC. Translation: CASSLGFRAEYNEQFF.

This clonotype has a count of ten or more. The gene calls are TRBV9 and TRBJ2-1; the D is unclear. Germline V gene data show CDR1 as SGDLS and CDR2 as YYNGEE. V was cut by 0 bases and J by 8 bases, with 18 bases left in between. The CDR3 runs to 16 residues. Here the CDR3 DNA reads TGTGCCAGCAGCGTAGGGGGTATAGGTAGAAGCGATGAGCAGTTCTTC. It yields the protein CASSVGGIGRSDEQFF.

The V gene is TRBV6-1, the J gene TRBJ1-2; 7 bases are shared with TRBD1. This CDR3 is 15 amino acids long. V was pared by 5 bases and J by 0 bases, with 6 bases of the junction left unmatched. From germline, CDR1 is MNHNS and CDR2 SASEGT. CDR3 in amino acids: CASSKNRGSNYGYTF. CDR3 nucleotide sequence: TGTGCCAGCAGTAAAAACAGGGGTTCTAACTATGGCTACACCTTC.

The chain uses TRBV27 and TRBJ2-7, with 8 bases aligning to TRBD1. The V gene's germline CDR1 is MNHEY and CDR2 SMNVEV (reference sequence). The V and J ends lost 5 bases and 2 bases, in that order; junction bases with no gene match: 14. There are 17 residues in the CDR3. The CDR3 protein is CASSPLPGQGIPYEQYF. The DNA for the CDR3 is TGTGCCAGCAGTCCACTACCAGGACAGGGAATCCCCTACGAGCAGTACTTC.

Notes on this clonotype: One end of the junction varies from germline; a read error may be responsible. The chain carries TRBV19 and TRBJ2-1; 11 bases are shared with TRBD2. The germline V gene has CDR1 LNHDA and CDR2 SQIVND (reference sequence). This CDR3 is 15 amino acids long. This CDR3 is CASRIAGGPYNEQFF. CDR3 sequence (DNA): TGTGCCAGTAGGATAGCGGGAGGGCCATACAATGAGCAGTTCTTC.

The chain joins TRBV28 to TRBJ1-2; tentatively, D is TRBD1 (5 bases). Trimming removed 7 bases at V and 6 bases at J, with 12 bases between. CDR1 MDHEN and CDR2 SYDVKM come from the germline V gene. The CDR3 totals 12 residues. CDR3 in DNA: TGTGCCAGCACCATTGGAGGGGATGGCTACACCTTC. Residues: CASTIGGDGYTF.

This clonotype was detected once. The CDR3 protein is CSGQGTQETQYF. In nucleotides, the CDR3 is TGCAGTGGACAGGGGACACAAGAGACCCAGTACTTC. The rearrangement links TRBV20-1 to TRBJ2-5; TRBD1 agrees at 8 bases. With 7 bases clipped from V and 2 bases from J, the junction kept 3 bases outside the gene matches. Germline V CDR1 and CDR2: DFQATT, SNEGSKA (reference sequence). The CDR3 is 12 residues long.

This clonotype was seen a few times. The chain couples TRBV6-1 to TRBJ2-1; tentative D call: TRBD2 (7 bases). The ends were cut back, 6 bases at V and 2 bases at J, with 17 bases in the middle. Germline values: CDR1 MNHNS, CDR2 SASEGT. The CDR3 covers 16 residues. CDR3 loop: CASSSRGEGTYNEQFF. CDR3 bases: TGTGCCAGCAGCTCAAGGGGGGAGGGAACCTACAATGAGCAGTTCTTC.

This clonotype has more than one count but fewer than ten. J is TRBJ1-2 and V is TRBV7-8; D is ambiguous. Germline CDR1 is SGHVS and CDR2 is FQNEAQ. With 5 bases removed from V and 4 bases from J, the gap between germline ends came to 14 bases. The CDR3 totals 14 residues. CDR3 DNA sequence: TGTGCCAGCAGCCCTAATGAACGACGCTATGGCTACACCTTC. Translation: CASSPNERRYGYTF.

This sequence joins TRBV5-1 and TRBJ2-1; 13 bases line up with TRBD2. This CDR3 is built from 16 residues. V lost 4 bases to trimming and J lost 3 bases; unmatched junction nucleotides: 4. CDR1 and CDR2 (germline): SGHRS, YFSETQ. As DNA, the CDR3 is TGCGCCAGCAGCATTGGGACTAGCGGGAACTACAATGAGCAGTTCTTC. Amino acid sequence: CASSIGTSGNYNEQFF.